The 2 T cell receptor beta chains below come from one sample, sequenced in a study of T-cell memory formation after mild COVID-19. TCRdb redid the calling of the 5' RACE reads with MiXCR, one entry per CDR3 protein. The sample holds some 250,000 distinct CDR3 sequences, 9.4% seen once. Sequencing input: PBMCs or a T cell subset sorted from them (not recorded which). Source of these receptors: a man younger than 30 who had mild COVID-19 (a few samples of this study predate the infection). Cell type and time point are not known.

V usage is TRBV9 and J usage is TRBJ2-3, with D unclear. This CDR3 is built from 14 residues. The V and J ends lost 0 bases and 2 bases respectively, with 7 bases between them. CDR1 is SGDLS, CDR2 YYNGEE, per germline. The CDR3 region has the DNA TGTGCCAGCAGCGTAGTGACGGCCACAGATACGCAGTATTTT. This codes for CASSVVTATDTQYF. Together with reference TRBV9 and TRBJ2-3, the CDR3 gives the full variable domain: DSGVTQTPKHLITATGQRVTLRCSPRSGDLSVYWYQQSLDQGLQFLIQYYNGEERAKGNILERFSAQQFPDLHSELNLSSLELGDSALYFCASSVVTATDTQYFGPGTRLTVL.

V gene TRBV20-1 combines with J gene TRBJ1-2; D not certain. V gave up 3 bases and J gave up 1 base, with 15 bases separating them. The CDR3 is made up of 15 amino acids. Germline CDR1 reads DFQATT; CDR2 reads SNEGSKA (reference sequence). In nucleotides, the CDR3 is TGCAGTGCTAGGGGTACCAACACGGGTAACTATGGCTACACCTTC. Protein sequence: CSARGTNTGNYGYTF.